What follows are 32 T cell receptor beta chains derived from one specimen sequenced in a study of OX40 agonist ivuxolimab in advanced cancers. The table came from immunoSEQ multiplex PCR; TCRdb's copy has only in-frame clones and leaves some out. This table has 50,000 to 65,000 clones, approximately 86% appearing once. The material sequenced was CD4+ or CD8+ T cells sorted from blood, taken in a trial of the OX40 agonist ivuxolimab. Receptor source: an adult with an advanced solid tumor such as melanoma, head and neck, liver or kidney cancer.

This clone showed up just a few times. The chain employs TRBV11-2 and TRBJ2-5, with a weak D call TRBD2 (5 bases). The CDR3 loop spans 15 amino acids. Trimming removed 2 bases at V and 1 base at J, with 11 bases between. Germline V gene lookup returns CDR1 SGHAT and CDR2 FQNNGV. In DNA form, the CDR3 reads TGTGCCAGCAGCTTATTAGGAGCGGTCCAAGAGACCCAGTACTTC. Translated: CASSLLGAVQETQYF.

The gene calls are TRBV5-6 and TRBJ2-5, with TRBD1 identical over 7 bases. CDR3 length: 14 amino acids. Trimming at V came to 4 bases and at J to 4 bases, leaving 7 bases not matched to a gene. The germline V gene encodes CDR1 SGHDT and CDR2 YYEEEE. The CDR3 spells CASSATGQGETQYF. The CDR3 DNA reads TGTGCCAGCAGCGCGACAGGGCAGGGAGAGACCCAGTACTTC.

The table lists this clone with a count of one. The chain joins TRBV19 to TRBJ2-2; the D is unclear. CDR3 length: 13 residues. Trimming took off 0 bases at V and 3 bases at J, with 2 bases between the two ends. Germline CDR1 LNHDA, CDR2 SQIVND (reference sequence). In DNA form, the CDR3 reads TGTGCCAGTAGTATAGAGCACACCGGGGAGCTGTTTTTT. This translates into CASSIEHTGELFF.

The chain uses TRBV28 and TRBJ1-3; TRBD1 agrees at 7 bases. This CDR3 region has 17 residues. The V and J ends lost 3 bases and 0 bases, in that order; junction bases with no gene match: 8. Per germline, CDR1 MDHEN and CDR2 SYDVKM. The CDR3 reads CASSLGPGQFSGNTIYF. The CDR3 DNA reads TGTGCCAGCAGTTTGGGGCCGGGACAGTTCTCTGGAAACACCATATATTTT.

This clone showed up just a few times. The genes are TRBV29-1 and TRBJ2-1; D is unclear. Per the germline V gene, CDR1 is SQVTM and CDR2 is ANQGSEA. The CDR3 is 12 residues long. Trimming pared 4 bases from V and 5 bases from J, leaving 9 bases between. This CDR3 is CSVGNSDNEQFF. DNA of the CDR3: TGCAGCGTTGGAAACTCGGACAATGAGCAGTTCTTC.

This clone occurred once. The CDR3 bases are TGCGCCAGCAGCTATTCCGGGACAGGGGGCTTGGATACGCAGTATTTT. This gives the protein CASSYSGTGGLDTQYF. This chain uses TRBV5-1 with TRBJ2-3, with TRBD1 identical over 12 bases. From germline, CDR1 is SGHRS and CDR2 YFSETQ. V shed 3 bases, J shed 6 bases, and the junction held 8 bases outside the gene matches. The CDR3 is made up of 16 amino acids.

This clone was recorded a few times. V and J are TRBV5-6 and TRBJ1-4, with D possibly being TRBD1 (5 bases). Trimming cost V 3 bases and J 4 bases, with 10 bases left between them. CDR1 and CDR2 from the germline V gene are SGHDT and YYEEEE. CDR3 length: 14 amino acids. CDR3 protein: CASSSGPDNEKLFF. CDR3 sequence (DNA): TGTGCCAGCAGCTCGGGACCGGATAATGAAAAACTGTTTTTT.

V is TRBV6-5 and J is TRBJ2-7; 7 bases agree with TRBD1. This CDR3 has 12 amino acids. J gave up 3 bases and V 8 bases, and 4 bases lay outside the gene matches. Germline loops: CDR1 MNHEY, CDR2 SVGAGI. CDR3 nucleotide sequence: TGTGCCAGCTCGGGACAGAACTACGAGCAGTACTTC. Translating it yields CASSGQNYEQYF.

This chain links TRBV19 with TRBJ2-6; 7 nucleotides align to TRBD2. The CDR3 is made up of 16 amino acids. V lost 1 base to trimming and J lost 1 base; unmatched junction nucleotides: 1. CDR1 LNHDA and CDR2 SQIVND come from the germline V gene (reference sequence). The CDR3 here is CASSIAGGSGANVLTF. In nucleotides, the CDR3 is TGTGCCAGTAGTATAGCGGGGGGTTCTGGGGCCAACGTCCTGACTTTC.

V usage is TRBV5-6 and J usage is TRBJ1-3; D perhaps matches TRBD1 (6 bases). The CDR3 is made up of 16 amino acids. V was pared by 3 bases and J by 0 bases, with 13 bases between. Germline V gene lookup returns CDR1 SGHDT and CDR2 YYEEEE. The CDR3 coding sequence is TGTGCCAGCAGCTCCCGGGGACATAGCTCTGGAAACACCATATATTTT. This translates into CASSSRGHSSGNTIYF.

The chain couples TRBV19 to TRBJ1-1, with D uncertain. The germline gives CDR1 LNHDA, CDR2 SQIVND (reference sequence). This CDR3 has 11 residues. V was trimmed by 4 bases and J by 3 bases, leaving 3 bases between them. The DNA of the CDR3 is TGTGCCAGTAGTAGGTACACTGAAGCTTTCTTT. Its protein is CASSRYTEAFF.

This clone occurred once. This sequence joins TRBV9 and TRBJ2-1, with D possibly being TRBD2 (7 bases). The CDR3 is 16 amino acids. Germline lookup yields CDR1 SGDLS and CDR2 YYNGEE. V gave up 0 bases and J gave up 4 bases, with 14 bases separating them. This CDR3 is CASSVGPRGAYNEQFF. Here the CDR3 DNA reads TGTGCCAGCAGCGTAGGGCCCCGGGGGGCTTACAATGAGCAGTTCTTC.

The genes are TRBV27 and TRBJ2-2; 8 nucleotides agree with TRBD1. V lost 6 bases to trimming and J lost 8 bases; unmatched junction nucleotides: 2. CDR3 size: 12 residues. Germline CDR1 is MNHEY and CDR2 is SMNVEV (reference sequence). CDR3 residues: CASSWDRGELFF. The CDR3 coding sequence is TGTGCCAGCAGCTGGGACAGGGGGGAGCTGTTTTTT.

The rearrangement joins TRBV6-1 to TRBJ1-2; D is unresolved. CDR3 length equals 15 residues. Between the trimmed V and J ends, which lost 2 bases and 5 bases, there was a span of 15 bases. CDR1 is MNHNS, CDR2 SASEGT, per germline. DNA for the CDR3: TGTGCCAGCAGTGAACCCCGTTTGGAGTATTATGGCTACACCTTC. This gives the protein CASSEPRLEYYGYTF.

The genes are TRBV2 and TRBJ1-4; D gene uncertain. V gave up 10 bases and J gave up 1 base, with 16 bases separating them. The CDR3 consists of 15 residues. Germline-derived CDR1 and CDR2 are SNHLY and FYNNEI. The CDR3 DNA is TGTGCCACCTTGAGGCGATCGGGAACTAATGAAAAACTGTTTTTT. Amino acid sequence: CATLRRSGTNEKLFF.

This clone was picked up one time. The chain carries TRBV7-3 and TRBJ2-3, with 7 nucleotides matching TRBD2. J gave up 2 bases and V 2 bases, and 7 bases lay outside the gene matches. CDR3 size: 16 residues. The germline V gene has CDR1 SGHTA and CDR2 FQGTGA. CDR3 in amino acids: CASSLDGGGLTDTQYF. CDR3 DNA: TGTGCCAGCAGCTTAGATGGCGGGGGACTCACAGATACGCAGTATTTT.

This chain links TRBV19 with TRBJ1-2; D may be TRBD1 (5 bases). The CDR3 totals 15 residues. Germline V gene data show CDR1 as LNHDA and CDR2 as SQIVND (reference sequence). V lost 5 bases, J lost 6 bases, and 19 bases lay in between. The chain's CDR3 is CASSPEGRAGDGYTF. CDR3 nucleotides: TGTGCCAGTAGTCCCGAGGGGAGGGCTGGCGATGGCTACACCTTC.

The V call is TRBV9, the J call TRBJ1-4, with a possible D match to TRBD1 (5 bases). V was trimmed by 1 base and J by 6 bases, leaving 13 bases between them. The CDR3 spans 15 residues. The germline CDR1 and CDR2 sequences are SGDLS and YYNGEE. For the CDR3, the DNA is TGTGCCAGCAGCGTAACCGCCAGGGTGGATGAAAAACTGTTTTTT. It encodes CASSVTARVDEKLFF.

On this clone: A junction end diverges from the germline sequence, so it may reflect a read error. The genes are TRBV20-1 and TRBJ2-7, with D perhaps matching TRBD2 (6 bases). Germline V gene sequence: CDR1 DFQATT, CDR2 SNEGSKA (reference sequence). This CDR3 region has 11 residues. This CDR3 reads CSSQEGSLHSF. The CDR3 nucleotides read TGCAGTTCACAGGAGGGCAGCCTTCACTCTTTC.

The CDR3 loop is CASSVAMVSNNEQFF. The DNA of the CDR3 is TGTGCCAGCAGCGTAGCTATGGTCAGTAACAATGAGCAGTTCTTC. The genes are TRBV9 and TRBJ2-1; D remains ambiguous. The CDR3 is made up of 15 amino acids. Trimming took off 0 bases at V and 5 bases at J, with 12 bases between the two ends. Germline V gene lookup returns CDR1 SGDLS and CDR2 YYNGEE.

The rearrangement uses TRBV28 and TRBJ2-2; 8 nucleotides match TRBD1. Germline loops: CDR1 MDHEN, CDR2 SYDVKM. Unmatched junction bases numbered 6, after V lost 4 bases and J lost 8 bases. The CDR3 sequence is 14 residues long. The CDR3 DNA reads TGTGCCAGCAGTTCCGCGACAGGGGCAGGGGAGCTGTTTTTT. Translation: CASSSATGAGELFF.

The chain uses TRBV7-2 and TRBJ2-5; 11 bases match TRBD1. The J call may be incorrect, as the DNA end agrees better with TRBJ2-7. The length of the CDR3 is 17 residues. Germline V gives CDR1 SGHTA, CDR2 FQGNSA. Here the CDR3 DNA reads TGTGCCAGCAGCGGACGGACAGGGGGCGGGAGTGGGTACGAGCAGTACTTC. Encoded protein: CASSGRTGGGSGYEQYF.

This chain connects TRBV2 to TRBJ2-5; TRBD2 matches 10 bases. With V trimmed by 2 bases and J by 0 bases, 9 bases remained unmatched. Germline V gives CDR1 SNHLY, CDR2 FYNNEI. This CDR3 contains 18 residues. In DNA, the CDR3 is TGTGCCAGCAGTGAACCCCCTAGCGGGGGATCGTACCAAGAGACCCAGTACTTC. It codes for CASSEPPSGGSYQETQYF.

This clone was observed once. V is TRBV6-4 and J is TRBJ1-1; maybe TRBD1 (6 bases). V was shortened by 6 bases and J by 5 bases, with 13 bases between the two germline ends. Germline V gene data show CDR1 as MRHNA and CDR2 as SNTAGT. The CDR3 consists of 13 residues. CDR3 amino acids: CASSLETGTEAFF. CDR3 nucleotide sequence: TGTGCCAGCAGCCTCGAAACAGGGACTGAAGCTTTCTTT.

The genes are TRBV28 and TRBJ2-1; 9 positions agree with TRBD2. Germline V lookup: CDR1 MDHEN, CDR2 SYDVKM. This CDR3 is 17 amino acids long. With V trimmed by 6 bases and J by 5 bases, 14 bases remained unmatched. CDR3 sequence (DNA): TGTGCCAGCAGCCCGAGTAGTGGGCGGGAGGGCCACAATGAGCAGTTCTTC. Residues: CASSPSSGREGHNEQFF.

In this sample, this clone is medium-sized. This sequence joins TRBV6-1 and TRBJ2-2; the match to TRBD2 covers 9 bases. Germline V gene sequence: CDR1 MNHNS, CDR2 SASEGT. CDR3 length: 15 amino acids. V shed 6 bases, J shed 3 bases, and the junction held 5 bases outside the gene matches. The CDR3 DNA reads TGTGCCAGCAGGTATAGCGGGAGCGACACCGGGGAGCTGTTTTTT. Its translation is CASRYSGSDTGELFF.

J is TRBJ1-5 and V is TRBV6-1, with D tentatively TRBD1 (6 bases). The CDR3 has 13 residues. V lost 6 bases and J 5 bases, leaving 11 bases between the germline ends. Germline values: CDR1 MNHNS, CDR2 SASEGT. CDR3 coding DNA: TGTGCCAGCAGCACAGACAGGTATCAGCCCCAGCATTTT. Translated: CASSTDRYQPQHF.

The V and J genes are TRBV9 and TRBJ1-5; maybe TRBD1 (6 bases). Germline V lookup: CDR1 SGDLS, CDR2 YYNGEE. The CDR3 is made up of 14 amino acids. V was shortened by 2 bases and J by 5 bases, with 11 bases between the two germline ends. The CDR3 loop reads CASSVGGAHQPQHF. The CDR3 region has the DNA TGTGCCAGCAGCGTTGGGGGGGCGCATCAGCCCCAGCATTTT. Full variable domain (rest looked up from reference TRBV9 and TRBJ1-5): DSGVTQTPKHLITATGQRVTLRCSPRSGDLSVYWYQQSLDQGLQFLIQYYNGEERAKGNILERFSAQQFPDLHSELNLSSLELGDSALYFCASSVGGAHQPQHFGDGTRLSIL.

The chain is built from TRBV7-2 and TRBJ2-3, with D possibly TRBD2 on 5 matching bases. V lost 10 bases to trimming and J lost 6 bases, with 14 bases between them. This CDR3 comprises 12 residues. Germline V lookup: CDR1 SGHTA, CDR2 FQGNSA. The CDR3 region has the DNA TGTGCCATTGGACTTACGGGGGATACGCAGTATTTT. Its translation: CAIGLTGDTQYF.

The chain uses TRBV6-5 and TRBJ1-2; the D gene is possibly TRBD1 (6 bases). The CDR3 is 14 amino acids. Germline values: CDR1 MNHEY, CDR2 SVGAGI. Trimming took off 3 bases at V and 7 bases at J, with 15 bases between the two ends. CDR3 nucleotides: TGTGCCAGCAGTTATCTGGGGGCCGGCTCTGGCTACACCTTC. It is translated as CASSYLGAGSGYTF.

V is TRBV28 and J is TRBJ2-7; 11 nucleotides match TRBD2. There are 17 residues in the CDR3. From germline, CDR1 is MDHEN and CDR2 SYDVKM. Trimming removed 4 bases from V and 0 bases from J; junction bases left unmatched: 8. The CDR3 loop is CASSYTVAGGPSYEQYF. The CDR3, as DNA: TGTGCCAGCAGTTATACCGTAGCGGGAGGGCCCTCCTACGAGCAGTACTTC.

CDR3 sequence reads: CASSLTSESTDTQYF. The CDR3 DNA reads as TGTGCCAGCAGCTTGACTAGCGAGAGCACAGATACGCAGTATTTT. The chain is built from TRBV5-4 and TRBJ2-3, with 7 bases matching TRBD2. CDR1 SGHNT and CDR2 YYREEE come from the germline V gene (reference sequence). The V gene end was trimmed by 1 base and the J gene end by 0 bases; junction bases not matched to a gene: 2. The CDR3 is 15 residues long.